The rows below give T cell receptor beta chains drawn from one sample of a study of T cells in Graves' hyperthyroidism and ophthalmopathy. TCRdb reprocessed the multiplex PCR reads via MiXCR and lists one record per CDR3 protein. This table has approximately 220,000 distinct CDR3 sequences, around 17% appearing once. Sequencing was carried out using blood. These receptors were taken from a man aged 35 to 55 with Graves' hyperthyroidism. The CDR3 runs from the conserved cysteine through the conserved F or W. The D gene is left open where the match is weak. Not every row has a clone size; where given, it reads once, few, many or a size class.

clone_size | j_call | v_call | d_call | cdr3_aa | cdr3_nt
once | TRBJ1-2 | TRBV5-1 | TRBD1 | CASSFMDRNYGYTF | TGCGCCAGCAGCTTTATGGACAGGAACTATGGCTACACCTTC
many | TRBJ2-5 | TRBV7-3 | - | CASSLGAGETQYF | TGTGCCAGCAGCTTAGGGGCAGGAGAGACCCAGTACTTC
- | TRBJ2-1 | TRBV7-6 | - | CASSLSQANYNEQFF | TGTGCCAGCAGCTTATCTCAAGCTAACTACAATGAGCAGTTCTTC
- | TRBJ2-2 | TRBV9 | TRBD1 | CASSVIGQGNTGELFF | TGTGCCAGCAGCGTAATTGGACAGGGGAACACCGGGGAGCTGTTTTTT
- | TRBJ2-5 | TRBV5-1 | TRBD2 | CASSIGLAGGSETETQYF | TGCGCCAGCAGCATCGGACTAGCGGGGGGCTCAGAGACAGAGACCCAGTACTTC
many | TRBJ1-4 | TRBV30 | - | CAWSVAGIEKLFF | TGTGCCTGGAGTGTAGCTGGTATTGAAAAACTGTTTTTT
- | TRBJ1-2 | TRBV7-9 | - | CASSPPGYYGYTF | TGTGCCAGCAGCCCCCCGGGGTACTATGGCTACACCTTC
- | TRBJ1-1 | TRBV28 | - | CASTPAGTVTAAFF | TGTGCCAGCACCCCCGCCGGGACGGTAACGGCAGCTTTCTTT
many | TRBJ2-7 | TRBV28 | - | CALGGVTGDDYEQYF | TGTGCCTTAGGGGGGGTGACAGGGGATGACTACGAGCAGTACTTC
many | TRBJ1-5 | TRBV2 | - | CASKADSYSNQPQHF | TGTGCCAGCAAGGCGGACAGTTATAGCAATCAGCCCCAGCATTTT
many | TRBJ2-7 | TRBV19 | - | CASSMGLATPDEQYF | TGTGCCAGTAGTATGGGACTCGCCACCCCCGACGAGCAGTACTTC
many | TRBJ1-5 | TRBV30 | - | CAWSVGDQPQHF | TGTGCCTGGAGTGTAGGAGATCAGCCCCAGCATTTT
many | TRBJ1-1 | TRBV6-5 | TRBD1 | CASSYQGAYTEAFF | TGTGCCAGCAGTTATCAGGGGGCGTACACTGAAGCTTTCTTT
many | TRBJ1-3 | TRBV14 | - | CASSQDSRGYGNTIYF | TGTGCCAGCAGCCAAGATAGCAGGGGATACGGAAACACCATATATTTT
many | TRBJ2-7 | TRBV9 | - | CASSEGLETAIYEQYF | TGTGCCAGCAGCGAGGGGCTGGAGACTGCTATCTACGAGCAGTACTTC
few | TRBJ1-4 | TRBV10-3 | - | CAIRGTQNEKLFF | TGTGCCATCAGGGGGACACAAAATGAAAAACTGTTTTTT
many | TRBJ1-1 | TRBV5-1 | - | CASSPQAGNTEAFF | TGCGCCAGCAGCCCCCAAGCAGGGAACACTGAAGCTTTCTTT
- | TRBJ1-5 | TRBV7-9 | - | CASSPQNQPQHF | TGTGCCAGCAGCCCTCAAAATCAGCCCCAGCATTTT
many | TRBJ2-7 | TRBV2 | - | CANCSESTYEQYF | TGTGCCAATTGTTCCGAATCCACCTACGAGCAGTACTTC
few | TRBJ2-2 | TRBV20-1 | - | CSARRPRGTGELFF | TGCAGTGCTAGACGCCCCAGGGGCACCGGGGAGCTGTTTTTT
many | TRBJ1-2 | TRBV28 | TRBD1 | CASSSQGYYGYTF | TGTGCCAGCAGTTCACAGGGGTACTATGGCTACACCTTC
many | TRBJ2-3 | TRBV19 | - | CASSPGTFSTDTQYF | TGTGCCAGTAGCCCAGGGACATTTAGCACAGATACGCAGTATTTT
many | TRBJ1-1 | TRBV2 | TRBD1 | CASSADRAEAFF | TGTGCCAGCAGTGCCGACAGGGCTGAAGCTTTCTTT
many | TRBJ2-7 | TRBV28 | - | CASSTPAGRSYEQYF | TGTGCCAGCAGTACCCCTGCGGGCCGCTCCTACGAGCAGTACTTC
many | TRBJ2-3 | TRBV20-1 | TRBD2 | CSVRSGVTDTQYF | TGCAGTGTTAGGAGCGGGGTCACAGATACGCAGTATTTT
many | TRBJ1-5 | TRBV5-5 | - | CASSSDGGAHQPQHF | TGTGCCAGCAGCTCCGATGGGGGGGCCCATCAGCCCCAGCATTTT
- | TRBJ1-2 | TRBV19 | - | CASSSAQTRSYGYTF | TGTGCCAGTAGTAGTGCCCAAACAAGAAGCTATGGCTACACCTTC
few | TRBJ2-1 | TRBV6-4 | - | CASSSVQGYNEQFF | TGTGCCAGCAGTTCCGTACAGGGTTACAATGAGCAGTTCTTC
- | TRBJ2-7 | TRBV7-2 | TRBD1 | CASSRTTGQGGWEQYF | TGTGCCAGCAGCCGCACAACCGGACAGGGGGGCTGGGAGCAGTACTTC
- | TRBJ1-5 | TRBV30 | TRBD1 | CAWSVGPRTGNQPQHF | TGTGCCTGGAGTGTGGGTCCTCGGACAGGAAACCAGCCCCAGCATTTT
many | TRBJ2-1 | TRBV7-9 | - | CASSLVRGEQFF | TGTGCCAGCAGCTTAGTTCGGGGTGAGCAGTTCTTC
- | TRBJ1-6 | TRBV10-3 | - | CAIKSGSARDSPLHF | TGTGCCATCAAATCGGGGAGCGCTAGGGATTCACCCCTCCACTTT
many | TRBJ1-6 | TRBV11-2 | - | CASSLVNLNSPLHF | TGTGCCAGCAGCTTAGTTAACCTGAATTCACCCCTCCACTTT
many | TRBJ1-5 | TRBV7-2 | TRBD1 | CASSIQGNQPQHF | TGTGCCAGCAGCATACAGGGGAATCAGCCCCAGCATTTT
many | TRBJ1-4 | TRBV6-2/TRBV6-3 | - | CASSPAAVEKLFF | TGTGCCAGTTCGCCGGCTGCCGTCGAAAAACTGTTTTTT
many | TRBJ1-5 | TRBV18 | TRBD1 | CASSPGQSLNQPQHF | TGTGCCAGCTCACCGGGACAGAGCCTAAATCAGCCCCAGCATTTT
few | TRBJ2-3 | TRBV5-6 | TRBD2 | CASSLSGNTDTQYF | TGTGCCAGCAGCTTGAGCGGGAACACAGATACGCAGTATTTT
few | TRBJ1-6 | TRBV20-1 | TRBD1 | CSAHSRQGWDSPLHF | TGCAGTGCCCACTCGCGACAGGGATGGGATTCACCCCTCCACTTT
many | TRBJ1-4 | TRBV6-1 | - | CASSVRPTNEKLFF | TGTGCCAGCAGTGTAAGACCAACTAATGAAAAACTGTTTTTT
many | TRBJ1-4 | TRBV7-9 | TRBD1 | CASSLGQWNEKLFF | TGTGCCAGCAGCCTGGGACAGTGGAATGAAAAACTGTTTTTT
few | TRBJ2-5 | TRBV6-2/TRBV6-3 | TRBD1 | CASSNWGTAQGTQYF | TGTGCCAGCAGTAACTGGGGGACAGCACAAGGGACCCAGTACTTC
many | TRBJ2-7 | TRBV27 | - | CASSWRQRLGEQYF | TGTGCCAGCAGTTGGAGGCAGCGCCTCGGTGAGCAGTACTTC
few | TRBJ1-1 | TRBV30 | - | CAWKGVTEAFF | TGTGCCTGGAAAGGGGTTACTGAAGCTTTCTTT
few | TRBJ2-7 | TRBV10-3 | TRBD2 | CATATSGAYEQYF | TGTGCCACCGCTACTAGCGGGGCCTACGAGCAGTACTTC
- | TRBJ1-5 | TRBV6-5 | - | CASSYDIYQPQHF | TGTGCCAGCAGTTACGACATTTATCAGCCCCAGCATTTT
many | TRBJ1-1 | TRBV7-3 | - | CASSLNLDTEAFF | TGTGCCAGCAGCTTAAATTTGGACACTGAAGCTTTCTTT
many | TRBJ2-5 | TRBV7-2 | - | CASLRVWGEETQYF | TGTGCCAGCCTTAGAGTGTGGGGTGAGGAGACCCAGTACTTC
many | TRBJ2-1 | TRBV5-1 | - | CASSSGRPYNEQFF | TGCGCCAGCAGCTCCGGCAGACCCTACAATGAGCAGTTCTTC
many | TRBJ2-2 | TRBV28 | TRBD1 | CASDPGTGKGTGELFF | TGTGCCAGCGACCCCGGGACAGGGAAGGGAACCGGGGAGCTGTTTTTT
few | TRBJ2-5 | TRBV20-1 | TRBD2 | CSASSPWTSGGQETQYF | TGCAGTGCTAGCTCACCCTGGACTAGCGGGGGGCAAGAGACCCAGTACTTC
many | TRBJ2-3 | TRBV12-5 | - | CASGSEDTQYF | TGTGCTAGTGGTTCGGAGGATACGCAGTATTTT
- | TRBJ2-2 | TRBV4-3 | TRBD1 | CASSPGQGRLAGELFF | TGCGCCAGCAGCCCGGGACAGGGTCGGTTGGCCGGGGAGCTGTTTTTT
few | TRBJ1-2 | TRBV4-3 | TRBD1 | CASSQDWQGGGGYTF | TGCGCCAGCAGCCAAGATTGGCAGGGGGGAGGGGGCTACACCTTC
many | TRBJ2-5 | TRBV15 | - | CATSPGGMETQYF | TGTGCCACCAGCCCAGGGGGGATGGAGACCCAGTACTTC
many | TRBJ2-1 | TRBV28 | TRBD2 | CASVQAGVRGEQFF | TGTGCCAGCGTCCAAGCGGGGGTTCGGGGGGAGCAGTTCTTC
- | TRBJ2-5 | TRBV7-2 | TRBD2 | CASSSTLAGLGETQYF | TGTGCCAGCAGCTCAACACTAGCGGGTCTGGGAGAGACCCAGTACTTC
- | TRBJ2-5 | TRBV18 | - | CASSLTGTTLQETQYF | TGTGCCAGCTCACTTACCGGGACAACACTTCAAGAGACCCAGTACTTC